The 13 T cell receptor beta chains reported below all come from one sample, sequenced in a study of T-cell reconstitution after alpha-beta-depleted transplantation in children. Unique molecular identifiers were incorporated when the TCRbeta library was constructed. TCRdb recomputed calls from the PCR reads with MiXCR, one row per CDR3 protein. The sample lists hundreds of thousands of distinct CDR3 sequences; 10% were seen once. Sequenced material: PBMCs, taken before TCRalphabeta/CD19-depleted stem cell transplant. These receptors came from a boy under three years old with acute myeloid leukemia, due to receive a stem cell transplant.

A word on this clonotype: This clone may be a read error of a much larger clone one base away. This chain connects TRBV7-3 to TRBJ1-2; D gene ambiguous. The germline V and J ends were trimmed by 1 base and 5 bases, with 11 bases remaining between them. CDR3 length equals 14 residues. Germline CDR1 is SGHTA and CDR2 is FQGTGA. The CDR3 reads CASSLIGMRYGYTF. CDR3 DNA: TGTGCCAGCAGCTTAATAGGGATGAGATATGGCTACACCTTC.

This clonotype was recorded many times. CDR3 region: CSVVEGMEEETQYF. As DNA, the CDR3 is TGCAGCGTTGTTGAGGGCATGGAGGAAGAGACCCAGTACTTC. This sequence joins TRBV29-1 and TRBJ2-5, with D possibly TRBD2 on 5 matching bases. Trimming shortened V by 4 bases and J by 3 bases, and 15 bases separated the two germline ends. This CDR3 has 14 amino acids. From germline, CDR1 is SQVTM and CDR2 ANQGSEA. Variable domain in full (rest from reference TRBV29-1 and TRBJ2-5): SAVISQKPSRDICQRGTSLTIQCQVDSQVTMMFWYRQQPGQSLTLIATANQGSEATYESGFVIDKFPISRPNLTFSTLTVSNMSPEDSSIYLCSVVEGMEEETQYFGPGTRLLVL.

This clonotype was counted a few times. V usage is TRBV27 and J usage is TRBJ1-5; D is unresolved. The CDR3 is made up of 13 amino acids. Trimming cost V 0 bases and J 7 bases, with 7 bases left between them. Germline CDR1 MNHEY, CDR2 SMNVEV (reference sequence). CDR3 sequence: CASSLSGRQPQHF. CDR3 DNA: TGTGCCAGCAGTTTATCGGGGAGGCAGCCCCAGCATTTT.

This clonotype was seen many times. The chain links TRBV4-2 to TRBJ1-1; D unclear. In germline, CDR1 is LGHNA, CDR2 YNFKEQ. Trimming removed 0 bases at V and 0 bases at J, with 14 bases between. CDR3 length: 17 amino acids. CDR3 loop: CASSQDKGRAMNTEAFF. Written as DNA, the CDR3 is TGTGCCAGCAGCCAAGATAAAGGGCGCGCCATGAACACTGAAGCTTTCTTT.

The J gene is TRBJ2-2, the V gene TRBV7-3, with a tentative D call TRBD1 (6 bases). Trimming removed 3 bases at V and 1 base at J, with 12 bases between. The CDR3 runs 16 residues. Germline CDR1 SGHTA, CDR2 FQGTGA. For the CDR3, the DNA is TGTGCCAGCAGCTTCGCCGGGACAAGGAACACCGGGGAGCTGTTTTTT. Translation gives CASSFAGTRNTGELFF. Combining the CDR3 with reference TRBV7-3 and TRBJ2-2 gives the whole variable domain GAGVSQTPSNKVTEKGKYVELRCDPISGHTALYWYRQSLGQGPEFLIYFQGTGAADDSGLPNDRFFAVRPEGSVSTLKIQRTERGDSAVYLCASSFAGTRNTGELFFGEGSRLTVL.

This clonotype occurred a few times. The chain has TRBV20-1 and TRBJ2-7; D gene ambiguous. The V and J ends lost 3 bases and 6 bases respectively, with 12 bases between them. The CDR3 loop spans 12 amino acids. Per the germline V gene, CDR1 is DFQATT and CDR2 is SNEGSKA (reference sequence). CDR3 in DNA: TGCAGTGCTAGGGGATATTTAGGCGAGCAGTACTTC. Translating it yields CSARGYLGEQYF.

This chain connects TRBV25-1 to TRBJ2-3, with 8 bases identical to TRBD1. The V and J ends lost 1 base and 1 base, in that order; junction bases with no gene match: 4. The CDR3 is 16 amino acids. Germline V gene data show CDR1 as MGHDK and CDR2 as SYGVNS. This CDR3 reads CASSEFSGQGTDTQYF. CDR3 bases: TGTGCCAGCAGTGAATTTTCGGGACAGGGCACAGATACGCAGTATTTT.

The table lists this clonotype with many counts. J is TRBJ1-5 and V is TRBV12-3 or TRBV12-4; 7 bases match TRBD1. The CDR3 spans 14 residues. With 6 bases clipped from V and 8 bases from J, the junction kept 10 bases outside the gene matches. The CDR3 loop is CASSPNRGGKPQHF. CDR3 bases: TGTGCCAGCAGCCCTAACAGGGGAGGGAAGCCCCAGCATTTT.

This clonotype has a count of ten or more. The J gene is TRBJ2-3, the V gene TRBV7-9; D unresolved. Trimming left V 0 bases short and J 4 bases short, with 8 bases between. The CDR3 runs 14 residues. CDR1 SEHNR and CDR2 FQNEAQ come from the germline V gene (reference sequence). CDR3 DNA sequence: TGTGCCAGCAGCTTAGCCCTGGCGGCAGATACGCAGTATTTT. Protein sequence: CASSLALAADTQYF. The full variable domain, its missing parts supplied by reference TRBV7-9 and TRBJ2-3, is DTGVSQNPRHKITKRGQNVTFRCDPISEHNRLYWYRQTLGQGPEFLTYFQNEAQLEKSRLLSDRFSAERPKGSFSTLEIQRTEQGDSAMYLCASSLALAADTQYFGPGTRLTVL.

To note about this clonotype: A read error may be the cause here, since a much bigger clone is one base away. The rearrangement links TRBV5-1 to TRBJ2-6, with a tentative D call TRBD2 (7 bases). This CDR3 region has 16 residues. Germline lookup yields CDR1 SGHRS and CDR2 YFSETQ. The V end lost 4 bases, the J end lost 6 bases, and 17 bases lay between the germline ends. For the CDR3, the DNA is TGCGCCAGCAGCCACACAGGGACTACTGAGGCCAACGTCCTGACTTTC. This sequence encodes CASSHTGTTEANVLTF.

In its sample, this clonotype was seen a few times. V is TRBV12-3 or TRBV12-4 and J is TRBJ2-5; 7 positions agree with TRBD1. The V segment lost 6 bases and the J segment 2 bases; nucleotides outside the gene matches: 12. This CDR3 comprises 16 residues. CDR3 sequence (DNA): TGTGCCAGCAGCTTTGGGCCGGGACAGCCACAAGAGACCCAGTACTTC. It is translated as CASSFGPGQPQETQYF.

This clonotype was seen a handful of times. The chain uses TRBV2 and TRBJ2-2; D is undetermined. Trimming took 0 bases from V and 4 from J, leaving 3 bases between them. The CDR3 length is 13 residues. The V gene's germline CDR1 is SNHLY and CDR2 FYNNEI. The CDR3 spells CASSEAGTGELFF. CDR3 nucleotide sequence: TGTGCCAGCAGTGAAGCGGGCACCGGGGAGCTGTTTTTT.

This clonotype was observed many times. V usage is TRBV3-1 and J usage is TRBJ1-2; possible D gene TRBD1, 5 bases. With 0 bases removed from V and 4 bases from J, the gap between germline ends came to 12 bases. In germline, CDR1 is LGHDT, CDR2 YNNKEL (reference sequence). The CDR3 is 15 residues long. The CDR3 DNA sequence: TGTGCCAGCAGCCAAGATCCTACAGGAACCTATGGCTACACCTTC. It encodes CASSQDPTGTYGYTF. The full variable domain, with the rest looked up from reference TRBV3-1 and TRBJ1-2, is DTAVSQTPKYLVTQMGNDKSIKCEQNLGHDTMYWYKQDSKKFLKIMFSYNNKELIINETVPNRFSPKSPDKAHLNLHINSLELGDSAVYFCASSQDPTGTYGYTFGSGTRLTVV.